Listed below are T cell receptor beta chains from one sample, sequenced in a study of response to subunit inactivated influenza vaccine. TCRdb re-derived calls from the RT-PCR reads in MiXCR, one entry per CDR3 protein. The table has about 830,000 distinct CDR3 sequences, about a fifth seen once. This material consisted of PBMCs from blood, taken 4 to 6 days after vaccination. These receptors originate from a man aged 45 to 65 who received an inactivated influenza vaccine. CDR3s include the opening cysteine and the closing phenylalanine or tryptophan. Fields, in order: J gene, D gene, clone size, V gene, CDR3 DNA, CDR3 protein. D genes are given only for firm matches. Where a row states a size, it is once, few, many or the class of an expanded clone; other rows omit it.

j_call: TRBJ2-1
d_call: -
clone_size: few
v_call: TRBV6-5
cdr3_nt: TGTGCCAGCAGTTACTCTGGCTACTCCTACAATGAGCAGTTCTTC
cdr3_aa: CASSYSGYSYNEQFF

j_call: TRBJ2-5
d_call: -
clone_size: few
v_call: TRBV20-1
cdr3_nt: TGCAGTGCTAGTGGGAAGCCAGGGAAGCGGCAAGAGACCCAGTACTTC
cdr3_aa: CSASGKPGKRQETQYF

j_call: TRBJ2-5
d_call: TRBD1
clone_size: many
v_call: TRBV29-1
cdr3_nt: TGCAGCGCTTCTGACAGGGGGTACCAAGAGACCCAGTACTTC
cdr3_aa: CSASDRGYQETQYF

j_call: TRBJ1-5
d_call: -
clone_size: -
v_call: TRBV12-3/TRBV12-4
cdr3_nt: TGTGCCAGCAGTTTCTTCGGGGGGAATCAGCCCCAGCATTTT
cdr3_aa: CASSFFGGNQPQHF

j_call: TRBJ2-5
d_call: -
clone_size: -
v_call: TRBV7-3
cdr3_nt: TGTGCCAGCAGCCCCTCGGACTTTCAAGAGACCCAGTACTTC
cdr3_aa: CASSPSDFQETQYF

j_call: TRBJ2-6
d_call: -
clone_size: -
v_call: TRBV11-1
cdr3_nt: TGTGCCAGCAGCTTAGCGTTGACTAGTGCGTCTGGGGCCAACGTCCTGACTTTC
cdr3_aa: CASSLALTSASGANVLTF

j_call: TRBJ2-7
d_call: -
clone_size: many
v_call: TRBV6-2/TRBV6-3
cdr3_nt: TGTGCCAGCAGTTACGGCAGGAGAGCCTACGAGCAGTACTTC
cdr3_aa: CASSYGRRAYEQYF

j_call: TRBJ2-4
d_call: TRBD2
clone_size: -
v_call: TRBV28
cdr3_nt: TGTGCCAGCAGTCTTAGCGGGAGTATAAACATTCAGTACTTC
cdr3_aa: CASSLSGSINIQYF

j_call: TRBJ2-2
d_call: TRBD1
clone_size: few
v_call: TRBV7-9
cdr3_nt: TGTGCCAGCAGCTGGGGACAGGAAGGCGGGGAGCTGTTTTTT
cdr3_aa: CASSWGQEGGELFF

j_call: TRBJ1-3
d_call: -
clone_size: few
v_call: TRBV6-2/TRBV6-3
cdr3_nt: TGTGCCAGCAGTCCCGTTAGTTATCGTGTGGACGGAAACACCATATATTTT
cdr3_aa: CASSPVSYRVDGNTIYF

j_call: TRBJ1-5
d_call: -
clone_size: -
v_call: TRBV18
cdr3_nt: TGTGCCAGCTCACCATGGACGCAAGATCAGCCCCAGCATTTT
cdr3_aa: CASSPWTQDQPQHF

j_call: TRBJ2-2
d_call: TRBD2
clone_size: -
v_call: TRBV6-6
cdr3_nt: TGTGCCAGCAGTGACCGGGAGGGCAGGCTGTTTTTT
cdr3_aa: CASSDREGRLFF

j_call: TRBJ2-7
d_call: -
clone_size: -
v_call: TRBV29-1
cdr3_nt: TGCAGCGTTGGGGGCACCTTAAGGGTCTACGAGCAGTACTTC
cdr3_aa: CSVGGTLRVYEQYF

j_call: TRBJ2-7
d_call: TRBD1
clone_size: -
v_call: TRBV20-1
cdr3_nt: TGCAGTGCTAGAGACCGACAGTACGGACAGGGGTACAGCTCCTACGAGCAGTACTTC
cdr3_aa: CSARDRQYGQGYSSYEQYF

j_call: TRBJ2-7
d_call: -
clone_size: many
v_call: TRBV4-2
cdr3_nt: TGTGCCAGCAGCCAAGGGACGGCGAGCTCCTACGAGCAGTACTTC
cdr3_aa: CASSQGTASSYEQYF

j_call: TRBJ2-1
d_call: TRBD2
clone_size: few
v_call: TRBV30
cdr3_nt: TGTGCCTGGGCCGGGACTACCTTCAATGAGCAGTTCTTC
cdr3_aa: CAWAGTTFNEQFF